The 27 T cell receptor beta chains listed next were all sequenced from one sample in a study of OX40 agonist ivuxolimab in advanced cancers. Only in-frame clones appear in the TCRdb table, and some are missing; sequencing was by immunoSEQ multiplex PCR. The sample consists of approximately 12,000 clones, under 85% of them appearing once. The specimen was CD4+ or CD8+ T cells sorted from blood, collected in a trial of the OX40 agonist ivuxolimab. These receptors were collected from an adult with an advanced solid tumor such as melanoma, head and neck, liver or kidney cancer.

The CDR3 region has the DNA TGTGCCAGCAGGGGGTCCGGGACAGATACGCAGTATTTT. It is translated as CASRGSGTDTQYF. The chain links TRBV9 to TRBJ2-3; D is ambiguous. V was trimmed by 5 bases and J by 3 bases, leaving 10 bases between them. The length of the CDR3 is 13 residues. The V gene's germline CDR1 is SGDLS and CDR2 YYNGEE.

The CDR3 spells CASSEWAGYTEAFF. CDR3 in DNA: TGTGCCAGCAGTGAATGGGCGGGTTACACTGAAGCTTTCTTT. The chain carries TRBV25-1 and TRBJ1-1; D is undetermined. Trimming removed 1 base from V and 3 bases from J, with 9 bases in between. The V gene's germline CDR1 is MGHDK and CDR2 SYGVNS. The CDR3 covers 14 residues.

The chain couples TRBV6-6 to TRBJ2-1; D perhaps matches TRBD1 (6 bases). CDR1 is MNHNY, CDR2 SVGAGI, per germline (reference sequence). The CDR3 extends over 16 amino acids. V lost 6 bases, J lost 3 bases, and 18 bases lay in between. CDR3 bases: TGTGCCAGCAGGCTGACAGGTTTATCATTCTACAATGAGCAGTTCTTC. This translates into CASRLTGLSFYNEQFF.

The chain couples TRBV7-9 to TRBJ2-1; D remains unclear. The V end lost 5 bases, the J end lost 5 bases, and 10 bases lay between the germline ends. Germline V lookup: CDR1 SEHNR, CDR2 FQNEAQ (reference sequence). This CDR3 contains 13 residues. CDR3 DNA: TGTGCCAGCAGCCCCTCGACGAACAATGAGCAGTTCTTC. This translates into CASSPSTNNEQFF.

The chain employs TRBV7-9 and TRBJ2-7, with a tentative D call TRBD1 (5 bases). The CDR3 covers 13 residues. CDR1 is SEHNR and CDR2 is FQNEAQ in the germline V gene (reference sequence). Trimming took 5 bases from V and 5 from J, leaving 13 bases between them. CDR3 sequence: CASSPQGPNEQYF. The DNA for the CDR3 is TGTGCCAGCAGCCCCCAGGGCCCCAACGAGCAGTACTTC.

This CDR3 reads CASSFQGAGGMHEQFF. DNA of the CDR3: TGTGCCAGCAGCTTCCAGGGCGCGGGGGGCATGCATGAGCAGTTCTTC. The rearrangement links TRBV7-9 to TRBJ2-1; TRBD2 agrees at 8 bases. V shed 3 bases, J shed 8 bases, and the junction held 12 bases outside the gene matches. The CDR3 has 16 amino acids. Germline CDR1 is SEHNR and CDR2 is FQNEAQ (reference sequence).

CDR3: CASSVALVPDETPTGELFF. Written as DNA, the CDR3 is TGTGCCAGCAGCGTAGCTTTGGTTCCGGACGAAACCCCCACCGGGGAGCTGTTTTTT. The gene calls are TRBV9 and TRBJ2-2; D unresolved. Germline CDR1 SGDLS, CDR2 YYNGEE. The CDR3 runs 19 residues. Trimming took off 0 bases at V and 4 bases at J, with 22 bases between the two ends.

The chain is built from TRBV28 and TRBJ2-1, with D perhaps TRBD2 (6 bases). CDR1 and CDR2 from the germline V gene are MDHEN and SYDVKM. The V and J ends lost 2 bases and 2 bases respectively, with 7 bases between them. This CDR3 has 14 amino acids. CDR3: CASSLGTPYNEQFF. DNA of the CDR3: TGTGCCAGCAGTTTAGGGACTCCCTACAATGAGCAGTTCTTC.

The V and J genes are TRBV9 and TRBJ2-7; a possible D gene is TRBD1 (6 bases). The V gene lost 0 bases and the J gene lost 6 bases, with 7 bases spanning the gap. The CDR3 contains 12 residues. CDR1 SGDLS and CDR2 YYNGEE come from the germline V gene. The CDR3 sequence is CASSVARGEQYF. The DNA for the CDR3 is TGTGCCAGCAGCGTAGCCAGGGGCGAGCAGTACTTC.

The chain joins TRBV29-1 to TRBJ2-7; TRBD2 aligns across 7 bases. Losses at the gene ends were 6 bases for V and 2 bases for J; bases not matched to a gene: 10. The germline V gene encodes CDR1 SQVTM and CDR2 ANQGSEA. The CDR3 sequence is 14 residues long. In nucleotides, the CDR3 is TGCAGCGTCCCTTCAGCGGGGACGACCTACGAGCAGTACTTC. It specifies CSVPSAGTTYEQYF.

This clone showed up just a few times. This sequence joins TRBV27 and TRBJ1-4; maybe TRBD1 (5 bases). V gave up 4 bases and J gave up 3 bases, with 12 bases separating them. CDR1 and CDR2 (germline): MNHEY, SMNVEV (reference sequence). The CDR3 runs 15 residues. CDR3 sequence: CASSSGRGSNEKLFF. The CDR3 DNA is TGTGCCAGCAGTTCGGGACGGGGATCTAATGAAAAACTGTTTTTT.

V is TRBV27 and J is TRBJ2-7; D assignment may be TRBD1 or TRBD2 (6 bases each). V was clipped by 3 bases and J by 1 base, with 13 bases between them. The CDR3 loop spans 15 amino acids. The germline CDR1 and CDR2 sequences are MNHEY and SMNVEV (reference sequence). The CDR3 spells CASSLGRGLSYEQYF. The CDR3 region has the DNA TGTGCCAGCAGTTTGGGTCGGGGGCTATCCTACGAGCAGTACTTC.

The chain uses TRBV28 and TRBJ2-3; D unclear. The CDR3 is 12 residues long. Deletions cut 3 bases from V and 5 bases from J, with 6 bases between. Germline CDR1 MDHEN, CDR2 SYDVKM. This chain's CDR3 is CASSFRRDTQYF. CDR3 sequence (DNA): TGTGCCAGCAGTTTTAGAAGAGATACGCAGTATTTT.

The chain joins TRBV27 to TRBJ2-1; 11 bases align to TRBD1. Germline CDR1 reads MNHEY; CDR2 reads SMNVEV (reference sequence). The CDR3 sequence is 16 residues long. V shed 1 base, J shed 5 bases, and the junction held 4 bases outside the gene matches. CDR3 sequence (DNA): TGTGCCAGCAGTTTATACGGGACAGGGGGTGACAATGAGCAGTTCTTC. Translating gives CASSLYGTGGDNEQFF.

The chain joins TRBV7-9 to TRBJ2-7; D is unclear. The CDR3 has 16 amino acids. Germline CDR1 and CDR2: SEHNR and FQNEAQ (reference sequence). V was trimmed by 2 bases and J by 0 bases, leaving 14 bases between them. The CDR3 DNA follows: TGTGCCAGCAGCTTAACGGCTAGTGGAAGCTCCTACGAGCAGTACTTC. Its translation: CASSLTASGSSYEQYF.

The chain recombines TRBV7-9 with TRBJ1-5; D unresolved. Germline CDR1 is SEHNR and CDR2 is FQNEAQ (reference sequence). The CDR3 contains 15 residues. The V and J ends lost 4 bases and 1 base respectively, with 11 bases between them. For the CDR3, the DNA is TGTGCCAGCAGCTCAGCCCGAGACAGCAATCAGCCCCAGCATTTT. This sequence encodes CASSSARDSNQPQHF.

The chain uses TRBV5-6 and TRBJ1-2, with D hard to call. The V end lost 0 bases, the J end lost 4 bases, and 4 bases lay between the germline ends. This CDR3 contains 12 residues. CDR1 is SGHDT and CDR2 is YYEEEE in the germline V gene. CDR3 region: CASSLGLYGYTF. The CDR3 nucleotides are TGTGCCAGCAGCTTGGGACTCTATGGCTACACCTTC.

The rearrangement links TRBV6-4 to TRBJ2-3, with D tentatively TRBD1 (6 bases). V lost 5 bases and J lost 6, with 18 bases in between. The CDR3 is made up of 15 amino acids. From germline, CDR1 is MRHNA and CDR2 SNTAGT. This CDR3 is CASSQQGGFLDTQYF. Here the CDR3 DNA reads TGTGCCAGCAGTCAACAGGGCGGTTTCCTCGATACGCAGTATTTT.

The chain links TRBV5-1 to TRBJ2-7; D tentatively fits TRBD1 or TRBD2 (6 bases each). The CDR3 is 15 amino acids. Germline V gene sequence: CDR1 SGHRS, CDR2 YFSETQ. Trimming stripped 0 bases from V and 2 bases from J, with 12 bases between. The CDR3 is CASSLGDRTTYEQYF. For the CDR3, the DNA is TGCGCCAGCAGCTTGGGTGACAGGACTACCTACGAGCAGTACTTC. Using reference TRBV5-1 and TRBJ2-7 for the parts outside the CDR3, the full variable domain is KAGVTQTPRYLIKTRGQQVTLSCSPISGHRSVSWYQQTPGQGLQFLFEYFSETQRNKGNFPGRFSGRQFSNSRSEMNVSTLELGDSALYLCASSLGDRTTYEQYFGPGTRLTVT.

The table lists this clone with a count of one. The rearrangement uses TRBV6-6 and TRBJ1-6; 9 positions agree with TRBD1. J was trimmed by 6 bases and V by 5 bases; bases with no gene match: 5. CDR1 and CDR2 (germline): MNHNY, SVGAGI (reference sequence). The CDR3 is 15 amino acids. The CDR3 DNA is TGTGCCAGCAGTCCGACAGGGGGGTTTAATTCACCCCTCCACTTT. It codes for CASSPTGGFNSPLHF.

The chain is built from TRBV7-9 and TRBJ2-1; D is unclear. Trimming stripped 5 bases from V and 9 bases from J, with 23 bases between. Germline loops: CDR1 SEHNR, CDR2 FQNEAQ (reference sequence). The CDR3 has 16 residues. The CDR3 DNA reads as TGTGCCAGCAGCCCGCATCGAGGTCAGTCCTTCCTTGAGCAGTTCTTC. Translated: CASSPHRGQSFLEQFF. Full variable domain (missing parts from reference TRBV7-9 and TRBJ2-1): DTGVSQNPRHKITKRGQNVTFRCDPISEHNRLYWYRQTLGQGPEFLTYFQNEAQLEKSRLLSDRFSAERPKGSFSTLEIQRTEQGDSAMYLCASSPHRGQSFLEQFFGPGTRLTVL.

In its sample, this clone was seen a few times. The genes are TRBV6-4 and TRBJ2-1; 13 positions match TRBD2. The CDR3 has 15 amino acids. Losses at the gene ends were 0 bases for V and 14 bases for J; bases not matched to a gene: 7. Germline loops: CDR1 MRHNA, CDR2 SNTAGT. The CDR3, as DNA: TGTGCCAGCAGTGACTCGCCCACTAGCGGGGGGGCTGAGTTCTTC. This sequence encodes CASSDSPTSGGAEFF.

The V call is TRBV27, the J call TRBJ2-7, with 8 bases lining up with TRBD1. Germline V gene data show CDR1 as MNHEY and CDR2 as SMNVEV (reference sequence). The V segment lost 8 bases and the J segment 4 bases; nucleotides outside the gene matches: 7. The length of the CDR3 is 13 residues. CDR3 protein: CASSDRATYEQYF. The CDR3 nucleotides read TGTGCCAGCTCGGACAGGGCGACGTACGAGCAGTACTTC.

The chain combines TRBV19 with TRBJ2-1; D is undetermined. The CDR3 is 14 amino acids. Trimming removed 7 bases at V and 7 bases at J, with 17 bases between. CDR1 is LNHDA, CDR2 SQIVND, per germline (reference sequence). CDR3 in amino acids: CASTPGPYQNEQFF. CDR3 nucleotide sequence: TGTGCCAGTACTCCCGGGCCCTACCAAAATGAGCAGTTCTTC.

The chain joins TRBV4-3 to TRBJ2-5; the match to TRBD2 covers 9 bases. The CDR3 covers 15 residues. V shed 4 bases, J shed 5 bases, and the junction held 8 bases outside the gene matches. Germline lookup yields CDR1 LGHNA and CDR2 YSLEER. The CDR3 protein is CASSRLAGGRETQYF. The CDR3 DNA reads as TGCGCCAGCAGCCGTCTGGCGGGGGGGCGCGAGACCCAGTACTTC.

In nucleotides, the CDR3 is TGTGCCAACTGTTGGGGGGTCTGTCCGTACGAGCAGTACTTC. Its translation is CANCWGVCPYEQYF. The chain is built from TRBV7-4 and TRBJ2-7, with a possible D match to TRBD2 (6 bases). CDR1 is SGHVT and CDR2 is SQSDAQ in the germline V gene. V dropped 10 bases and J dropped 4 bases, with 20 bases sitting between them. The CDR3 loop spans 14 amino acids.

The chain is built from TRBV19 and TRBJ2-1, with TRBD2 as a possible D gene (6 bases). Trimming took off 1 base at V and 0 bases at J, with 13 bases between the two ends. CDR1 and CDR2 from the germline V gene are LNHDA and SQIVND (reference sequence). This CDR3 contains 17 residues. Written as DNA, the CDR3 is TGTGCCAGTAGTATAGTTGGAGGGGTCCTCTCCTACAATGAGCAGTTCTTC. This translates into CASSIVGGVLSYNEQFF.